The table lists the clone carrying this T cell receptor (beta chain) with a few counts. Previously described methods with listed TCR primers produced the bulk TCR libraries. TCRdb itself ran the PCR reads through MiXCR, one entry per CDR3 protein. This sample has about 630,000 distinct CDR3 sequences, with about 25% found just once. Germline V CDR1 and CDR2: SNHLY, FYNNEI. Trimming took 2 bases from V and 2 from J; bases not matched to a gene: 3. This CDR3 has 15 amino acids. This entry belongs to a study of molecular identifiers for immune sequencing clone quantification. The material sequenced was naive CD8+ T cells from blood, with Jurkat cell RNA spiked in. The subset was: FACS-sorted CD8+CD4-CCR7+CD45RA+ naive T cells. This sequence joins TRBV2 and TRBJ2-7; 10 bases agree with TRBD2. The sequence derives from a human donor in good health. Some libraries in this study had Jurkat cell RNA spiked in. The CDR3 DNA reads TGTGCCAGCAGTGAACTACTAGCGGGGACCTACGAGCAGTACTTC. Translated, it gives CASSELLAGTYEQYF.